This entry lists 14 T cell receptor beta chains sequenced from one sample in a study of cytomegalovirus exposure and HLA in healthy donors (dated by TCRdb to the late 2010s). Receptors were amplified or captured by the immunoSEQ multiplex PCR assay. For the multiplex PCR, a mixture combining 60 forward primers for TCR Vbeta segments and 13 reverse primers for TCR Jbeta segments was used. In its TCRdb copy, this immuneACCESS table keeps in-frame sequences only and misses some clones. Where compared with another copy, unresolved V genes explain less than half of these, and the others have no known cause. The sample's own table lists 200,000 to 250,000 clones. The ten largest make up about 1.1% of the sample. The specimen sequenced was PBMCs. The origin of the receptors is a girl aged 2-9 years in good health and CMV-seropositive.

For the CDR3, the DNA is TGTGCCAGCAGCTCAAGACTAGCGGGAGGAGACGAGCAGTTCTTC. Amino acid sequence: CASSSRLAGGDEQFF. This chain links TRBV11-3 with TRBJ2-1; 13 nucleotides align to TRBD2. Germline V gene lookup returns CDR1 SGHNT and CDR2 YENEEA. The CDR3 has 15 amino acids. The V segment lost 4 bases and the J segment 10 bases; nucleotides outside the gene matches: 7.

The chain is built from TRBV5-3 and TRBJ2-2; unclear D gene. TRBV5-3 is recorded as an ORF, its role being uncertain. The CDR3 is 14 residues long. The V end was cut by 5 bases, the J end by 2 bases, with 10 bases between. DNA for the CDR3: TGTGCCAGAAGAACCAGGTCAAACACCGGGGAGCTGTTTTTT. Amino acid sequence: CARRTRSNTGELFF.

This chain connects TRBV5-1 to TRBJ1-5; no firm D call. V was trimmed by 5 bases and J by 0 bases, leaving 18 bases between them. This CDR3 has 17 residues. Germline loops: CDR1 SGHRS, CDR2 YFSETQ. The CDR3 nucleotides are TGCGCCAGCAGTCCGGCATTGTCAACAGATAGCAATCAGCCCCAGCATTTT. This gives the protein CASSPALSTDSNQPQHF.

The V and J genes are TRBV5-1 and TRBJ2-1, with 10 bases fitting TRBD2. From germline, CDR1 is SGHRS and CDR2 YFSETQ. This CDR3 has 19 amino acids. The V and J ends lost 2 bases and 1 base, in that order; junction bases with no gene match: 12. The CDR3 coding sequence is TGCGCCAGCAGCTTCGGTTCTAGCGGGAGTCGGAAATCCTACAATGAGCAGTTCTTC. Translation gives CASSFGSSGSRKSYNEQFF.

The chain recombines TRBV27 with TRBJ2-3, with TRBD2 as a possible D gene (6 bases). Germline CDR1 MNHEY, CDR2 SMNVEV (reference sequence). The ends were cut back, 7 bases at V and 0 bases at J, with 20 bases in the middle. This CDR3 region has 17 residues. The CDR3 DNA is TGTGCCAGCAAGGCGTGGGGGAGCGGGCCTAGCACAGATACGCAGTATTTT. Amino acid sequence: CASKAWGSGPSTDTQYF.

The chain links TRBV19 to TRBJ2-3; 8 positions match TRBD2. This CDR3 region has 15 residues. Per germline, CDR1 LNHDA and CDR2 SQIVND (reference sequence). The J segment lost 4 bases and the V segment lost 3 bases, leaving 6 bases of the junction unmatched. CDR3 sequence reads: CASSIGGRLPDTQYF. The CDR3 nucleotides read TGTGCCAGTAGTATCGGCGGGAGGCTCCCAGATACGCAGTATTTT.

The J gene is TRBJ1-4, the V gene TRBV7-9, with D perhaps matching TRBD1 (6 bases). The CDR3 has 15 amino acids. Per germline, CDR1 SEHNR and CDR2 FQNEAQ (reference sequence). V gave up 6 bases and J gave up 6 bases, with 17 bases separating them. CDR3 nucleotides: TGTGCCAGCAGGCCCGCGTCGGGGGGCCATGAAAAACTGTTTTTT. This translates into CASRPASGGHEKLFF.

V gene TRBV29-1 combines with J gene TRBJ2-1, with D possibly TRBD2 on 5 matching bases. The germline V gene encodes CDR1 SQVTM and CDR2 ANQGSEA. V lost 0 bases and J lost 9, with 18 bases in between. CDR3 length: 15 residues. CDR3 amino acids: CSVEDLNERGTEQFF. The CDR3 DNA follows: TGCAGCGTTGAAGATCTTAATGAACGGGGTACTGAGCAGTTCTTC.

The genes are TRBV6-6 and TRBJ1-3; 7 bases are shared with TRBD1. The ends lost 3 bases at V and 0 bases at J; junction bases unmatched: 5. The CDR3 sequence is 16 residues long. Germline loops: CDR1 MNHNY, CDR2 SVGAGI (reference sequence). CDR3 region: CASSYGTEYSGNTIYF. The CDR3 region has the DNA TGTGCCAGCAGTTATGGGACAGAGTACTCTGGAAACACCATATATTTT.

This chain joins TRBV10-3 and TRBJ2-2; D is possibly TRBD2 (7 bases). Germline CDR1 and CDR2: ENHRY and SYGVKD. The V and J ends lost 0 bases and 5 bases respectively, with 10 bases between them. The CDR3 sequence is 15 residues long. The CDR3 spells CAISESGGRTGELFF. The CDR3 coding sequence is TGTGCCATCAGTGAGTCGGGGGGGCGTACCGGGGAGCTGTTTTTT.

The chain links TRBV5-1 to TRBJ2-5; 8 nucleotides align to TRBD1. The CDR3 runs to 16 residues. J was trimmed by 5 bases and V by 0 bases; bases with no gene match: 9. The germline V gene encodes CDR1 SGHRS and CDR2 YFSETQ. The DNA of the CDR3 is TGCGCCAGCAGCTTGGAATATGGCAGGGGGCGGGAGACCCAGTACTTC. Translated, it gives CASSLEYGRGRETQYF.

The chain joins TRBV6-1 to TRBJ1-4; D not resolved. Germline CDR1 is MNHNS and CDR2 is SASEGT. CDR3 size: 14 residues. V was clipped by 2 bases and J by 8 bases, with 12 bases between them. Here the CDR3 reads CASSEKTNGEKLFF. The CDR3, as DNA: TGTGCCAGCAGTGAAAAGACTAACGGGGAAAAACTGTTTTTT.

The genes are TRBV11-1 and TRBJ2-1; 10 bases are shared with TRBD2. Germline CDR1 and CDR2: SGHAT and FQDESV (reference sequence). V gave up 8 bases and J gave up 6 bases; unmatched junction bases: 16. The CDR3 consists of 17 residues. The CDR3 DNA follows: TGTGCCAGCGGAAGTCCTAAAACGGGGACTAGCGCCAATGAGCAGTTCTTC. Protein sequence: CASGSPKTGTSANEQFF.

This chain links TRBV12-5 with TRBJ2-1, with TRBD2 matching over 9 bases. CDR1 is LGHNT and CDR2 is FRNRAP in the germline V gene. V was clipped by 6 bases and J by 4 bases; unmatched bases: 7. The CDR3 spans 15 residues. CDR3 sequence (DNA): TGTGCTAGTGGCCCCGGGACTAGCCTGTACAATGAGCAGTTCTTC. This encodes CASGPGTSLYNEQFF.